Listed below are T cell receptor beta chains from one sample, sequenced in a study of blood T cell repertoires in COVID-19. Assay used: immunoSEQ multiplex PCR; TCRdb lists only in-frame clones, some missing. Of 150,000 or so clones listed, less than 90% were seen once; the top ten hold roughly 2.2%. Sequencing was performed on peripheral blood. These receptors came from a woman aged 65 to 85 with acute or convalescent COVID-19. Both conserved end residues are part of each CDR3. The order of the fields is CDR3 length, J gene, clone size, D gene, V gene, CDR3 DNA, CDR3 protein. A D gene is named only where the DNA matches it firmly. Some rows mark clone size as missing; the rest say once, few, many or name a class of expanded clone.

15 | TRBJ1-2 | few | - | TRBV6-4 | TGTGCCAGCAGTGACTCGGAGGAGGGTCCCTATGGCTACACCTTC | CASSDSEEGPYGYTF
13 | TRBJ2-3 | few | TRBD1 | TRBV5-1 | TGCGCCAGCGGGGACAGGGGGACAGATACGCAGTATTTT | CASGDRGTDTQYF
16 | TRBJ1-1 | - | - | TRBV6-1 | TGTGCCAGCAGTGCTACAGGGTGGGCTCAGAACACTGAAGCTTTCTTT | CASSATGWAQNTEAFF
16 | TRBJ2-7 | - | TRBD1 | TRBV6-5 | TGTGCCAGCAGTTACTCCTTGGACAGGGAGGCCTACGAGCAGTACTTC | CASSYSLDREAYEQYF
13 | TRBJ1-1 | - | - | TRBV19 | TGTGCCAGTAGACATACCCTGAACACTGAAGCTTTCTTT | CASRHTLNTEAFF
15 | TRBJ1-5 | - | - | TRBV7-2 | TGTGCCAGCAGCTCAGACAGGTATAGCAATCAGCCCCAGCATTTT | CASSSDRYSNQPQHF
14 | TRBJ1-6 | - | TRBD1 | TRBV6-5 | TGTGCCAGCAAAGCTCGACAGGGGAGTTCACCCCTCCACTTT | CASKARQGSSPLHF
16 | TRBJ2-1 | - | - | TRBV4-2 | TGTGCCAGCAGCGGCGCGTTAGGGGTTTCCTACAATGAGCAGTTCTTC | CASSGALGVSYNEQFF
14 | TRBJ1-2 | - | TRBD1 | TRBV25-1 | TGTGCCAGCAGTGGGGGGACAGGGTATTATGGCTACACCTTC | CASSGGTGYYGYTF
19 | TRBJ2-1 | - | TRBD1 | TRBV5-1 | TGCGCCAGCAGCTTTAGGCAGGGGGCGGCGGTTAGCTCCTACAATGAGCAGTTCTTC | CASSFRQGAAVSSYNEQFF
12 | TRBJ1-1 | - | - | TRBV6-4 | TGTGCCAGGGACTCAAGCGGGACTGAAGCTTTCTTT | CARDSSGTEAFF
15 | TRBJ2-7 | - | TRBD2 | TRBV18 | TGTGCCAGCTCACCGGGACTAGCGGCGACCTACGAGCAGTACTTC | CASSPGLAATYEQYF
14 | TRBJ1-2 | - | - | TRBV27 | TGTGCCAGCAGTTTATCATACAGACGGTATGGCTACACCTTC | CASSLSYRRYGYTF
18 | TRBJ1-3 | - | TRBD1 | TRBV23-1 | TGCGCCAGCAGCCCTGGATCCCTTGGACAGGGAGCTGGAAACACCATATATTTT | CASSPGSLGQGAGNTIYF
13 | TRBJ2-5 | - | TRBD1 | TRBV28 | TGTGCCAGCAGTTTACAGGGGGCTGAGACCCAGTACTTC | CASSLQGAETQYF
13 | TRBJ2-5 | - | - | TRBV10-3 | TGTGCCATCAGTGAGGCACAGCAAGAGACCCAGTACTTC | CAISEAQQETQYF
17 | TRBJ2-2 | - | TRBD2 | TRBV9 | TGTGCCAGCAGCCCCAACCGACTAGCGGGGGGCACCGGGGAGCTGTTTTTT | CASSPNRLAGGTGELFF
16 | TRBJ1-4 | - | - | TRBV5-1 | TGCGCCAGCAGCCCAAGCGGCGGACGCGGTGGTGAAAAACTGTTTTTT | CASSPSGGRGGEKLFF
15 | TRBJ2-2 | once | TRBD1 | TRBV7-6 | TGTGCCAGCAGCTTAGGACAGGGGGCAGGCGGGGAGCTGTTTTTT | CASSLGQGAGGELFF
15 | TRBJ2-7 | - | TRBD1 | TRBV7-8 | TGTGCCAGCAGCCAAAGGACAGGGCAGCCTTACGAGCAGTACTTC | CASSQRTGQPYEQYF
12 | TRBJ2-1 | - | - | TRBV7-9 | TGTGCCAGCAGCTTAGTAGGGGTTGAGCAGTTCTTC | CASSLVGVEQFF
15 | TRBJ1-3 | once | TRBD1 | TRBV7-9 | TGTGCCAGCAGCTTAGCCGGGACAGAAGGAAACACCATATATTTT | CASSLAGTEGNTIYF
15 | TRBJ2-6 | - | - | TRBV13 | TGTGCCAGCAGCTTAGGCAGGGCTGGGGCCAACGTCCTGACTTTC | CASSLGRAGANVLTF
16 | TRBJ1-4 | - | TRBD1 | TRBV30 | TGTGCCTGGAGGGGCTGGGGACAGGGGAATACCGGAAAACTGTTTTTT | CAWRGWGQGNTGKLFF
17 | TRBJ1-1 | - | TRBD1 | TRBV27 | TGTGCCAGCAGTTCCCGGACAGGGGAGCAGGCAAGCACTGAAGCTTTCTTT | CASSSRTGEQASTEAFF
13 | TRBJ1-2 | - | - | TRBV5-1 | TGCGCCAGCAGCTTGGCGGTGGAGAACGGCTACACCTTC | CASSLAVENGYTF
13 | TRBJ1-1 | - | - | TRBV25-1 | TGTGCCAGCAGTGAGCGGGATTGGACTGAAGCTTTCTTT | CASSERDWTEAFF
14 | TRBJ2-1 | - | - | TRBV7-8 | TGTGCCAGCAGCTTAGGAGAAGCTCACAATGAGCAGTTCTTC | CASSLGEAHNEQFF
15 | TRBJ2-7 | - | - | TRBV27 | TGTGCCAGCAGTCCATCCGGGGGACTCTTCTACGAGCAGTACTTC | CASSPSGGLFYEQYF
16 | TRBJ2-3 | - | TRBD2 | TRBV7-2 | TGTGCCAGCAGCTTTACTAGCGGGGGGGTCCCCCATACGCAGTATTTT | CASSFTSGGVPHTQYF
16 | TRBJ1-1 | few | TRBD1 | TRBV3-1/TRBV3-2 | TGTGCCAGCAGCCAAGCGATTTCAGGGGGCCGTGCTGAAGCTTTCTTT | CASSQAISGGRAEAFF
13 | TRBJ1-1 | - | - | TRBV27 | TGTGCCAGCAGTTACGACATGAACACTGAAGCTTTCTTT | CASSYDMNTEAFF
14 | TRBJ2-5 | - | TRBD1 | TRBV7-9 | TGTGCCAGCAGGGTCGGACAGGGCGGCGGGACCCAGTACTTC | CASRVGQGGGTQYF
15 | TRBJ1-2 | - | TRBD1 | TRBV5-1 | TGCGCCAGCAGCAAACCACGACAGGGGGCGAGCGGCTACACCTTC | CASSKPRQGASGYTF
16 | TRBJ1-3 | - | - | TRBV28 | TGTGCCAGCAGTTCCTTGATGGGGCCTGCGGGAAACACCATATATTTT | CASSSLMGPAGNTIYF
14 | TRBJ1-2 | - | - | TRBV7-8 | TGTGCCAGCAGCCGTCGGACAGCTAACTATGGCTACACCTTC | CASSRRTANYGYTF
16 | TRBJ2-3 | - | TRBD2 | TRBV5-1 | TGCGCCAGCAGCTTGGGGGCCCTGCGGGGGGCCGATACGCAGTATTTT | CASSLGALRGADTQYF
14 | TRBJ2-2 | - | TRBD2 | TRBV20-1 | TGCAGTGCTAGTGCAGGACTAGCATCCGGGGAGCTGTTTTTT | CSASAGLASGELFF
15 | TRBJ2-1 | - | TRBD1 | TRBV6-5 | TGTGCCAGCAGTACCGGGACAGGGGGGTCGGATGAGCAGTTCTTC | CASSTGTGGSDEQFF
14 | TRBJ2-5 | - | - | TRBV19 | TGTGCCAGTAGGCCTCGGGGGTTCCAAGAGACCCAGTACTTC | CASRPRGFQETQYF